These 26 T cell receptor beta chains were sequenced from one sample in a study of cytomegalovirus exposure and HLA in healthy donors (dated by TCRdb to about 2017). The library was prepared using the immunoSEQ multiplex PCR assay. For the multiplex PCR, a mixture combining 60 forward primers for TCR Vbeta segments and 13 reverse primers for TCR Jbeta segments was used. The table comes from immuneACCESS by way of TCRdb, which keeps in-frame sequences with V and J called. Part of the clones is missing from these tables; in studies checked, under half for an unresolved V gene and the rest for unknown reasons. Here the sample has about 83,000 clones; roughly 75% occur a single time. Roughly 4.2% of the sample goes to the ten largest clones. Sequenced sample: PBMCs. The receptors here all came from a man between 60 and 75 years old in good health and CMV-seronegative.

The CDR3 reads CSVDSLWYGYTF. CDR3 nucleotides: TGCAGCGTGGATTCACTATGGTATGGCTACACCTTC. The chain employs TRBV29-1 and TRBJ1-2; D is uncertain. The CDR3 loop spans 12 amino acids. The ends were cut back, 6 bases at V and 5 bases at J, with 13 bases in the middle. The germline V gene encodes CDR1 SQVTM and CDR2 ANQGSEA.

The chain employs TRBV6-5 and TRBJ1-2, with D unresolved. V was shortened by 2 bases and J by 4 bases, with 11 bases between the two germline ends. CDR1 and CDR2 (germline): MNHEY, SVGAGI. There are 14 residues in the CDR3. Written as DNA, the CDR3 is TGTGCCAGCAGTTACCTCGGCAGGTTCTATGGCTACACCTTC. This codes for CASSYLGRFYGYTF.

This clone has a handful of counts. A read error may produce the germline difference seen at one junction end. The CDR3 region is CSSSPHRDTQYF. The DNA of the CDR3 is TGTTCCAGCAGCCCCCACAGAGATACGCAGTATTTT. The chain has TRBV7-9 and TRBJ2-3; D gene ambiguous. This CDR3 has 12 amino acids. The germline gives CDR1 SEHNR, CDR2 FQNEAQ (reference sequence).

The genes are TRBV5-4 and TRBJ2-7, with D uncertain. The CDR3 loop spans 11 amino acids. With 2 bases removed from V and 6 bases from J, the gap between germline ends came to 6 bases. Germline lookup yields CDR1 SGHNT and CDR2 YYREEE (reference sequence). The CDR3, as DNA: TGTGCCAGCAGCTTTCTTCGCGAGCAGTACTTC. It specifies CASSFLREQYF.

The rearrangement links TRBV7-9 to TRBJ2-5; D call uncertain. The germline gives CDR1 SEHNR, CDR2 FQNEAQ (reference sequence). The V gene lost 3 bases and the J gene lost 7 bases, with 6 bases spanning the gap. The CDR3 extends over 11 amino acids. The CDR3: CASSFEVTQYF. The DNA of the CDR3 is TGTGCCAGCAGCTTTGAGGTGACCCAGTACTTC.

The CDR3 protein is CASSIGDDRGSEQYF. The CDR3 DNA sequence: TGTGCCAGTAGTATCGGGGACGACAGGGGATCCGAGCAGTACTTC. The chain is built from TRBV19 and TRBJ2-7; 8 bases are a match to TRBD1. Germline trimming cut 3 bases from V and 6 bases from J; bases unmatched to any gene: 10. CDR1 and CDR2 from the germline V gene are LNHDA and SQIVND (reference sequence). The length of the CDR3 is 15 residues.

The rearrangement links TRBV13 to TRBJ2-3; 14 nucleotides agree with TRBD2. There are 18 residues in the CDR3. Germline lookup yields CDR1 PRHDT and CDR2 FYEKMQ (reference sequence). J gave up 0 bases and V 0 bases, and 2 bases lay outside the gene matches. The CDR3 sequence is CASSLGGLAGVSTDTQYF. CDR3 DNA: TGTGCCAGCAGCTTAGGGGGACTAGCGGGGGTGAGCACAGATACGCAGTATTTT. Based on the CDR3 plus reference TRBV13 and TRBJ2-3, the full variable domain is AAGVIQSPRHLIKEKRETATLKCYPIPRHDTVYWYQQGPGQDPQFLISFYEKMQSDKGSIPDRFSAQQFSDYHSELNMSSLELGDSALYFCASSLGGLAGVSTDTQYFGPGTRLTVL.

This clone was seen a single time. This rearrangement joins TRBV29-1 to TRBJ1-5, with D perhaps matching TRBD1 (5 bases). Germline V CDR1 and CDR2: SQVTM, ANQGSEA. The CDR3 spans 13 residues. V lost 7 bases and J 9 bases, leaving 19 bases between the germline ends. CDR3 protein: CSAADMDGSPQHF. The CDR3 DNA reads TGCAGCGCCGCGGACATGGATGGGTCGCCCCAGCATTTT.

The chain uses TRBV6-1 and TRBJ1-2, with 10 bases matching TRBD1. The CDR3 covers 15 residues. Germline CDR1 is MNHNS and CDR2 is SASEGT. With V trimmed by 1 base and J by 6 bases, 5 bases remained unmatched. CDR3 DNA: TGTGCCAGCAGTGAAGGGGACAGGGGTGGAGATGGCTACACCTTC. This encodes CASSEGDRGGDGYTF.

V and J are TRBV6-6 and TRBJ2-5, with 8 positions matching TRBD2. The CDR3 is 15 residues long. Germline loops: CDR1 MNHNY, CDR2 SVGAGI (reference sequence). The V gene end was trimmed by 2 bases and the J gene end by 4 bases; junction bases not matched to a gene: 6. The CDR3: CASSYAGGRGETQYF. The CDR3 DNA sequence: TGTGCCAGCAGTTACGCGGGGGGCCGGGGAGAGACCCAGTACTTC.

The chain is built from TRBV30 and TRBJ2-3; TRBD2 aligns across 9 bases. The CDR3 sequence is 15 residues long. With V trimmed by 5 bases and J by 5 bases, 11 bases remained unmatched. Germline assignment: CDR1 GTSNPN and CDR2 SVGIG (reference sequence). The CDR3 sequence: CAWGMGGGGQDTQYF. Here the CDR3 DNA reads TGTGCCTGGGGTATGGGCGGGGGGGGCCAAGATACGCAGTATTTT.

CDR3 sequence reads: CAISPRLGENTEAFF. CDR3 DNA: TGTGCCATCAGCCCTCGACTGGGAGAGAACACTGAAGCTTTCTTT. V is TRBV10-3 and J is TRBJ1-1; no definite D call. The CDR3 contains 15 residues. Trimming took 6 bases from V and 1 from J, leaving 15 bases between them. Per the germline V gene, CDR1 is ENHRY and CDR2 is SYGVKD.

The V and J genes are TRBV2 and TRBJ2-7; 7 bases agree with TRBD2. The J segment lost 2 bases and the V segment lost 7 bases, leaving 8 bases of the junction unmatched. The CDR3 is 14 residues long. Germline V gene lookup returns CDR1 SNHLY and CDR2 FYNNEI. CDR3 DNA sequence: TGTGCCAGCAAGCTTGTGGGGGGGACCTACGAGCAGTACTTC. Its protein is CASKLVGGTYEQYF.

The rearrangement links TRBV11-2 to TRBJ1-2, with D unresolved. This CDR3 comprises 13 residues. The germline V gene encodes CDR1 SGHAT and CDR2 FQNNGV. Deletions cut 2 bases from V and 6 bases from J, with 10 bases between. The CDR3 spells CASSLIPQNGYTF. CDR3 nucleotides: TGTGCCAGCAGCTTAATCCCACAGAATGGCTACACCTTC.

The chain couples TRBV5-6 to TRBJ2-1; tentatively, D is TRBD2 (6 bases). The CDR3 is made up of 15 amino acids. CDR1 is SGHDT and CDR2 is YYEEEE in the germline V gene. Trimming removed 0 bases from V and 7 bases from J, with 14 bases in between. The CDR3, as DNA: TGTGCCAGCAGCTTGGCCGGGGGATCGGGGAATGAGCAGTTCTTC. Encoded protein: CASSLAGGSGNEQFF.

This chain uses TRBV6-5 with TRBJ2-2; 8 bases agree with TRBD1. After removal of 6 bases from V and 5 bases from J, the junction contained 5 bases not matched to a gene. CDR3 length: 14 residues. Germline values: CDR1 MNHEY, CDR2 SVGAGI. CDR3 in DNA: TGTGCCAGCAGGAGGGACAGGAGGACCGGGGAGCTGTTTTTT. This encodes CASRRDRRTGELFF.

V and J are TRBV19 and TRBJ1-1; TRBD1 agrees at 8 bases. The CDR3 contains 14 residues. J was trimmed by 5 bases and V by 4 bases; bases with no gene match: 6. Per germline, CDR1 LNHDA and CDR2 SQIVND (reference sequence). CDR3 protein: CASSTGQGRTEAFF. The CDR3 region has the DNA TGTGCCAGTAGTACAGGACAGGGTCGTACTGAAGCTTTCTTT.

The sample holds one count of this clone. The germline gene is not matched at one end of the junction; a read error may be the cause. The chain combines TRBV7-9 with TRBJ2-2; 7 bases are shared with TRBD1. The CDR3 totals 17 residues. Germline CDR1 SEHNR, CDR2 FQNEAQ (reference sequence). The CDR3 nucleotides read TGTTCCAGCAGCTTATGGGGAAGGACAGGGAACACCGGGGAGCTGTTTTTT. Its protein product is CSSSLWGRTGNTGELFF.

This chain connects TRBV5-1 to TRBJ2-2; 9 bases are a match to TRBD2. V gave up 6 bases and J gave up 6 bases; unmatched junction bases: 6. The CDR3 length is 14 residues. CDR1 and CDR2 (germline): SGHRS, YFSETQ. The CDR3 loop reads CASNVQRGAGELFF. The CDR3 coding sequence is TGCGCCAGCAATGTCCAGCGGGGGGCCGGGGAGCTGTTTTTT.

V usage is TRBV6-5 and J usage is TRBJ2-3; 12 bases line up with TRBD1. V lost 7 bases to trimming and J lost 11 bases; unmatched junction nucleotides: 7. This CDR3 contains 13 residues. CDR1 and CDR2 (germline): MNHEY, SVGAGI. In DNA form, the CDR3 reads TGTGCCAGCAAGGGACAGGGGGCAAGGGGGCAGTATTTT. Its protein product is CASKGQGARGQYF.

A remark on this clone: One end of the junction does not line up with germline, which may come from a read error. The V and J genes are TRBV7-9 and TRBJ1-6, with D hard to call. The CDR3 has 14 residues. The germline V gene encodes CDR1 SEHNR and CDR2 FQNEAQ (reference sequence). CDR3 bases: TGTTCCAGCAGCATCCCGGGAGCAGATTCACCCCTCCACTTT. This translates into CSSSIPGADSPLHF.

The chain combines TRBV5-5 with TRBJ2-1; the match to TRBD2 covers 12 bases. With V trimmed by 5 bases and J by 4 bases, 10 bases remained unmatched. The CDR3 is 17 amino acids. Looked up from germline, CDR1 is SGHKS and CDR2 is YYEKEE (reference sequence). CDR3 region: CASSSSASGGAYNEQFF. CDR3 coding DNA: TGTGCCAGCAGTTCCTCCGCTAGCGGGGGGGCTTACAATGAGCAGTTCTTC.

The chain is built from TRBV27 and TRBJ1-1, with D possibly matching TRBD1 (6 bases). The CDR3 is 20 amino acids. The V gene lost 4 bases and the J gene lost 1 base, with 28 bases spanning the gap. Germline V gene data show CDR1 as MNHEY and CDR2 as SMNVEV (reference sequence). CDR3 residues: CASSSDFRTTGPKENTEAFF. The DNA for the CDR3 is TGTGCCAGCAGTTCCGACTTTCGGACGACAGGCCCTAAAGAGAACACTGAAGCTTTCTTT.

The chain uses TRBV14 and TRBJ2-2; 7 bases align to TRBD1. In germline, CDR1 is SGHDN, CDR2 FVKESK. V shed 1 base, J shed 4 bases, and the junction held 9 bases outside the gene matches. The CDR3 has 17 amino acids. The chain's CDR3 is CASSQVETGLGTGELFF. CDR3 bases: TGTGCCAGCAGCCAAGTGGAGACAGGGCTCGGCACCGGGGAGCTGTTTTTT.

This clone was detected a few times. One junction end does not reproduce the germline sequence, and a read error may be involved. The rearrangement uses TRBV5-1 and TRBJ2-1; D possibly corresponds to TRBD2 (7 bases). There are 14 residues in the CDR3. CDR1 is SGHRS and CDR2 is YFSETQ in the germline V gene. CDR3: CASSPGGARGEQFF. CDR3 in DNA: TGTGCCAGCAGCCCTGGGGGGGCGCGGGGTGAGCAGTTCTTC.

The chain is built from TRBV6-1 and TRBJ2-5, with a tentative D call TRBD2 (6 bases). This CDR3 comprises 15 residues. Per germline, CDR1 MNHNS and CDR2 SASEGT. The germline V and J ends were trimmed by 10 bases and 5 bases, with 23 bases remaining between them. CDR3 bases: TGTGCCACCTCCCTAGTCGGCGTTGGGGGGGAGACCCAGTACTTC. Protein sequence: CATSLVGVGGETQYF.